A single T cell receptor beta chain is shown here with its context. Its antigen remains unknown. The data derive from a study of vaccination effects on CD4 cells after COVID-19. As for the study in general: Participants each got two BNT162b2 or mRNA-1273 vaccine doses. The study's findings and limits: Researchers report that only 1 of 255 vaccine-induced clones in healthy vaccinees cross-reacted with common cold coronaviruses. The study found marked clonal contraction of infection- and vaccine-induced clones late after vaccination.

The CDR3 totals 14 residues. V lost 2 bases and J 0 bases, leaving 7 bases between the germline ends. CDR1 is MGHDK and CDR2 is SYGVNS in the germline V gene. Profiling relied on immunoSEQ multiplex PCR, and the TCRdb table lists in-frame clones only, not all of them. The sample includes approximately 44,000 clones, 70% to 85% of them seen just once. Viral peptide pools were used in the ViraFEST assay to expand antigen-specific CD4+ T cells, and sequencing came afterward. The culture ran for roughly 10 days before CD4+ T cells were isolated. No vaccinee had earlier SARS-CoV-2 infection, and nucleocapsid antibodies were negative. IL-2 medium was substituted for half the medium on days 3 and 7.

The gene calls are TRBV25-1 and TRBJ2-5; D not resolved. The specimen was CD4+ T cells from PBMCs cultured with HCoV-NL63 spike peptides, collected before COVID-19 vaccination. The TCR comes from a human donor who received a COVID-19 vaccine. The CDR3 DNA reads as TGTGCCAGCAGTGAAGGGCACGACCAAGAGACCCAGTACTTC. It encodes CASSEGHDQETQYF.